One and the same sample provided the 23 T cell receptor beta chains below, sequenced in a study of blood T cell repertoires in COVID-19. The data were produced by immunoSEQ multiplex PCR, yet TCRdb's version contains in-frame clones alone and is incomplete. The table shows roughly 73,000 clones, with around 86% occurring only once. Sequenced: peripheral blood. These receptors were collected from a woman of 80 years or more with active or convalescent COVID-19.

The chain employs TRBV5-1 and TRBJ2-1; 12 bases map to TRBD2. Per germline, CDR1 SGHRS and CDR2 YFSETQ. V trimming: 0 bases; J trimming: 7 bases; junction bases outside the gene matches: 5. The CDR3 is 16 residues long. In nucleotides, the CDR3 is TGCGCCAGCAGCTTGGCCCCTAGCGGGGGGGCGAATGAGCAGTTCTTC. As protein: CASSLAPSGGANEQFF.

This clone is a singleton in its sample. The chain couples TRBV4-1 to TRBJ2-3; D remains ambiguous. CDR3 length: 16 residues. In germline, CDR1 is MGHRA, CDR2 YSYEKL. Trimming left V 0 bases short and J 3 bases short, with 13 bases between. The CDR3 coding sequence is TGCGCCAGCAGCCAAGAACGACCGGGTAGTACAGATACGCAGTATTTT. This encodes CASSQERPGSTDTQYF.

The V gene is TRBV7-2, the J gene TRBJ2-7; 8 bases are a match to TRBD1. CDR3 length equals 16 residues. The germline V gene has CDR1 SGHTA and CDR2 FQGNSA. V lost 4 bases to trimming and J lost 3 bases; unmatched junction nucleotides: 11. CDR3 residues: CASSSDRARGYYEQYF. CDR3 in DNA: TGTGCCAGCAGCTCGGACAGGGCGCGCGGGTACTACGAGCAGTACTTC.

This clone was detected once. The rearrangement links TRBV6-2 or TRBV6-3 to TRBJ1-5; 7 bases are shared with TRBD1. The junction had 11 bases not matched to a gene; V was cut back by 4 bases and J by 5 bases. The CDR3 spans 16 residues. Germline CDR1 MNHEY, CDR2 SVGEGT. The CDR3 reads CASSSGWRGRDQPQHF. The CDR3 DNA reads TGTGCCAGCAGTTCAGGGTGGAGGGGGCGCGATCAGCCCCAGCATTTT.

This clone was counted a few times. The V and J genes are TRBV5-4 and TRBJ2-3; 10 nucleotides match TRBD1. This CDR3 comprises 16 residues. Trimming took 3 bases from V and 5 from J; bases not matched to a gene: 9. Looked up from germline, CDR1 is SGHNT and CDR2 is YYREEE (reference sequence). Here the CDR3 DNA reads TGTGCCAGCAGCTCTCCGGGACAGGGGTTCGGAGATACGCAGTATTTT. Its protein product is CASSSPGQGFGDTQYF.

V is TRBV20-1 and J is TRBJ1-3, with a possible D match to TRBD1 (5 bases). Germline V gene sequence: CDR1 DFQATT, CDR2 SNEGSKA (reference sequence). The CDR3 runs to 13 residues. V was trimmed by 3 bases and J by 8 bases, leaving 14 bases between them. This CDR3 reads CSASSPSGDTIYF. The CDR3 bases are TGCAGTGCTAGTTCCCCCTCGGGGGACACCATATATTTT.

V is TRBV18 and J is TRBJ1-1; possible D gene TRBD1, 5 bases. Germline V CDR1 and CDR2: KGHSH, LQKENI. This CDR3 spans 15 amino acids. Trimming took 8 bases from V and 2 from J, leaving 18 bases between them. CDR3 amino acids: CASGPSRQGNTEAFF. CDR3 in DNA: TGTGCCAGCGGGCCGTCCAGGCAGGGTAACACTGAAGCTTTCTTT.

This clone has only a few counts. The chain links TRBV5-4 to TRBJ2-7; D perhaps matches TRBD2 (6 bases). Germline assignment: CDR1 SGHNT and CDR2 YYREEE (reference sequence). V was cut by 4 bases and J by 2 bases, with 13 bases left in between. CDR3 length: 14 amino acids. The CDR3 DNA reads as TGTGCCAGCAGCCGGACTGGCGGGGCCTACGAGCAGTACTTC. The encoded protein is CASSRTGGAYEQYF.

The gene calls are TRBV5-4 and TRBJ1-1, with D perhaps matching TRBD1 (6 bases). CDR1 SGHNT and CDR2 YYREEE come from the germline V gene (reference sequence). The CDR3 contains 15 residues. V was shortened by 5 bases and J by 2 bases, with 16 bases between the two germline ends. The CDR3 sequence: CASSSAGTLNTEAFF. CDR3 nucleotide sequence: TGTGCCAGCAGTAGCGCCGGGACATTAAACACTGAAGCTTTCTTT.

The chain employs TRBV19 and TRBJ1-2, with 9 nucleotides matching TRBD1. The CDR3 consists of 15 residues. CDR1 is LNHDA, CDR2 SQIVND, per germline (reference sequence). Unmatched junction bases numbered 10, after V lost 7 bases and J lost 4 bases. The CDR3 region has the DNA TGTGCCAGTATTGAGAACCGGGACAGGGCCTATGGCTACACCTTC. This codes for CASIENRDRAYGYTF. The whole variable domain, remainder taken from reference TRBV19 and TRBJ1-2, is DGGITQSPKYLFRKEGQNVTLSCEQNLNHDAMYWYRQDPGQGLRLIYYSQIVNDFQKGDIAEGYSVSREKKESFPLTVTSAQKNPTAFYLCASIENRDRAYGYTFGSGTRLTVV.

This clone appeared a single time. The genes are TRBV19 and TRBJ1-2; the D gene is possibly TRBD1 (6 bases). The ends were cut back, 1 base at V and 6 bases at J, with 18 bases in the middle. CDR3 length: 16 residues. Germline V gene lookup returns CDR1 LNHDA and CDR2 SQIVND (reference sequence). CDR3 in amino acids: CASSIVSVLGADGYTF. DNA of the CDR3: TGTGCCAGTAGTATAGTTTCAGTTTTGGGGGCAGATGGCTACACCTTC.

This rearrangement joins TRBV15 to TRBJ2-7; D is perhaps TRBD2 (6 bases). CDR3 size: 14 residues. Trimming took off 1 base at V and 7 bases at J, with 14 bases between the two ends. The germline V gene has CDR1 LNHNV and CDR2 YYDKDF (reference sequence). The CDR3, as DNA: TGTGCCACCAGCAGAGTCAGGGATCGGGGGGAGCAGTACTTC. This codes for CATSRVRDRGEQYF.

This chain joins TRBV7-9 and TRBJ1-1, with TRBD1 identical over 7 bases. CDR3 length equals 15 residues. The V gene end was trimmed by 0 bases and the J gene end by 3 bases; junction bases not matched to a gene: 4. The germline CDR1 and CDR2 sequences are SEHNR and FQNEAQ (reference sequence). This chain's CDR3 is CASSLAGGGDTEAFF. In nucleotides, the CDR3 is TGTGCCAGCAGCTTAGCAGGGGGCGGCGACACTGAAGCTTTCTTT.

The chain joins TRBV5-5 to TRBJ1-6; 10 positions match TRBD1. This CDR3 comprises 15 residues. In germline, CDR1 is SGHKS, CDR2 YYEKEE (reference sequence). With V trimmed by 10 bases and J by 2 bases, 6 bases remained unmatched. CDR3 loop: CAPPGQGPYNSPLHF. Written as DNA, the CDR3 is TGTGCCCCCCCGGGACAGGGGCCCTATAATTCACCCCTCCACTTT.

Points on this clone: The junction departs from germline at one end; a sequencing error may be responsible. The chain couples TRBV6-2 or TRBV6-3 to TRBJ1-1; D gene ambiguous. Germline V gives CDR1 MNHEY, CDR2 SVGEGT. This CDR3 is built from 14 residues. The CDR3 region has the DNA TGTGCCAGCAGTTTACCGGAATACGACTCTAGGATAGCCTTT. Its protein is CASSLPEYDSRIAF.

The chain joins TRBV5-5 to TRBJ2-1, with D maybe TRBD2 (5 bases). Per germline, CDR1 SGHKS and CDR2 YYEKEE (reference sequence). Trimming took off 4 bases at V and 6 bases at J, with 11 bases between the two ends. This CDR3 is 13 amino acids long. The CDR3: CASSRDYTNEQFF. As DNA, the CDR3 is TGTGCCAGCAGCCGAGACTACACCAATGAGCAGTTCTTC.

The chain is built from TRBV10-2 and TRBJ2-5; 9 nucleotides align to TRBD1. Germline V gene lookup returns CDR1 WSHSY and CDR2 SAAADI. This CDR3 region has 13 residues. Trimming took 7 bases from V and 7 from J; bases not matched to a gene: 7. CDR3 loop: CASTRDRVGTQYF. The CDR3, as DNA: TGCGCCAGCACCCGGGACAGGGTTGGGACCCAGTACTTC.

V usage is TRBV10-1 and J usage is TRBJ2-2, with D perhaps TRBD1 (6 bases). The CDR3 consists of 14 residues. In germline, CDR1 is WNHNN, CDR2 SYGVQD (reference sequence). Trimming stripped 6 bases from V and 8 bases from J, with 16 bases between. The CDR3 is CASSSIGGGGELFF. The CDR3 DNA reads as TGCGCCAGCAGCAGCATTGGGGGCGGTGGGGAGCTGTTTTTT.

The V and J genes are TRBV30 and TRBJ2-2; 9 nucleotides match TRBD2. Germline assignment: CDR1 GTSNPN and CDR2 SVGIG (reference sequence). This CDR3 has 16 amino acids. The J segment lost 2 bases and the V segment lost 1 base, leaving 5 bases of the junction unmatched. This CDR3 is CAWSGLAGANTGELFF. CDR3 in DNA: TGTGCCTGGAGTGGATTAGCGGGGGCCAACACCGGGGAGCTGTTTTTT.

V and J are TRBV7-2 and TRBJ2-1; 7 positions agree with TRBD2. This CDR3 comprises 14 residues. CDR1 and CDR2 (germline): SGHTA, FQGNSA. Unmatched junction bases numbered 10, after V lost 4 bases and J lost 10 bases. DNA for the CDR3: TGTGCCAGCAGCTCGGAGCGGGGAGGGTGGGAGCAGTTCTTC. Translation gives CASSSERGGWEQFF.

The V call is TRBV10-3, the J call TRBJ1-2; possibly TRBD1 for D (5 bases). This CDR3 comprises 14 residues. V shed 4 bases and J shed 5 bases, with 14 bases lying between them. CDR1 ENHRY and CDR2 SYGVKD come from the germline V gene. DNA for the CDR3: TGTGCCATCAGTGGAATTAGACAGACTTATGGCTACACCTTC. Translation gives CAISGIRQTYGYTF.

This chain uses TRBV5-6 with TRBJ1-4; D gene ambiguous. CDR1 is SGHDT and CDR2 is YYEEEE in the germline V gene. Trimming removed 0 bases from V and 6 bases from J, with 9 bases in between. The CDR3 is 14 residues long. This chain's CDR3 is CASSLGVGDEKLFF. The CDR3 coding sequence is TGTGCCAGCAGCTTGGGTGTGGGAGATGAAAAACTGTTTTTT.

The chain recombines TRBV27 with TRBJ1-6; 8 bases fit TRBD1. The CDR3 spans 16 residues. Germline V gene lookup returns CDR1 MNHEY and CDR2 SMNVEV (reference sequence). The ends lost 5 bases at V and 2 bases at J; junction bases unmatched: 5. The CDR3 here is CASSEDRETYNSPLHF. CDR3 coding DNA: TGTGCCAGCAGTGAGGACAGGGAGACCTATAATTCACCCCTCCACTTT.